This T cell receptor (beta chain) originates from a study of Tregs in tolerant kidney transplant recipients. Across the whole study: Mixed chimerism was transient after nonmyeloablative marrow transplants from related graft donors. Notes on the study in general: Few patients were studied, so findings need validation in larger groups.

Germline CDR1 LGHNA, CDR2 YNFKEQ. V was trimmed by 0 bases and J by 4 bases, leaving 12 bases between them. The CDR3 covers 15 residues. CD4+CD25+CD127- Tregs, CD4+CD25- non-Tregs, CD4 and CD8 cells were sorted. This clone was recorded once. Antigen specificity is unknown. Generated by immunoSEQ multiplex PCR, the TCRdb table keeps only in-frame clones and is missing some. There are roughly 64,000 clones in the sample; under 98% occur only once, and nearly 0.35% lies in the top ten. This TCR derives from a human donor who received a combined kidney and bone marrow transplant. Sequenced here: Tregs from blood, sampled before the transplant. This chain connects TRBV4-2 to TRBJ1-2, with D possibly matching TRBD1 (5 bases). CDR3 sequence (DNA): TGTGCCAGCAGCCAAGATTCAACAGGACCCTATGGCTACACCTTC. It is translated as CASSQDSTGPYGYTF.